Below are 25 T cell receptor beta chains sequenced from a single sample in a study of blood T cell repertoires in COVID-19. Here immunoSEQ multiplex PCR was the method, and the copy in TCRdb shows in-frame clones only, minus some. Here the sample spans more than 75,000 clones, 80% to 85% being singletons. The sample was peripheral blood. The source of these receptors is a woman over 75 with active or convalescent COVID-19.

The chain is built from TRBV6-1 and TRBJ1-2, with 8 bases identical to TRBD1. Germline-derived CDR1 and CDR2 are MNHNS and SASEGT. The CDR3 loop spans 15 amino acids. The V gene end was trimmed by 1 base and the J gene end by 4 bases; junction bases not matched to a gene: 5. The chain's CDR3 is CASSEGQGAGYGYTF. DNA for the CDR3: TGTGCCAGCAGTGAAGGTCAGGGGGCGGGCTATGGCTACACCTTC.

CDR3 amino acids: CASSPPGGNTIYF. CDR3 nucleotides: TGTGCCAGCAGCCCCCCGGGGGGAAACACCATATATTTT. This chain connects TRBV7-2 to TRBJ1-3; D is unclear. Germline V gene sequence: CDR1 SGHTA, CDR2 FQGNSA. CDR3 size: 13 residues. V lost 5 bases and J 4 bases, leaving 9 bases between the germline ends. Full variable domain (rest looked up from reference TRBV7-2 and TRBJ1-3): GAGVSQSPSNKVTEKGKDVELRCDPISGHTALYWYRQSLGQGLEFLIYFQGNSAPDKSGLPSDRFSAERTGGSVSTLTIQRTQQEDSAVYLCASSPPGGNTIYFGEGSWLTVV.

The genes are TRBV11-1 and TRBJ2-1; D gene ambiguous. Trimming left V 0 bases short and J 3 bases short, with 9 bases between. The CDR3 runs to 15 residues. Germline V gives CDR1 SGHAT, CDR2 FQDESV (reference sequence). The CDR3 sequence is CASSLAGAIYNEQFF. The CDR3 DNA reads TGTGCCAGCAGCTTAGCCGGAGCTATCTACAATGAGCAGTTCTTC.

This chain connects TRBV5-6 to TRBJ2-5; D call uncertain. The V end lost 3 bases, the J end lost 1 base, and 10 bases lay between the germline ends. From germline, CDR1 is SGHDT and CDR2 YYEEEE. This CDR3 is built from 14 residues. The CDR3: CASSSVSGQETQYF. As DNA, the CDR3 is TGTGCCAGCAGCTCCGTATCGGGCCAAGAGACCCAGTACTTC. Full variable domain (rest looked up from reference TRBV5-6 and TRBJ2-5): DAGVTQSPTHLIKTRGQQVTLRCSPKSGHDTVSWYQQALGQGPQFIFQYYEEEERQRGNFPDRFSGHQFPNYSSELNVNALLLGDSALYLCASSSVSGQETQYFGPGTRLLVL.

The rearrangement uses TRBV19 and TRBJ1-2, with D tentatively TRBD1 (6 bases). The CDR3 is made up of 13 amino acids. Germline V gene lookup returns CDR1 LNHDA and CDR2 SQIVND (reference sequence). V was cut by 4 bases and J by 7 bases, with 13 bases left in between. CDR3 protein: CASSTNQGSGYTF. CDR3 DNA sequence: TGTGCCAGTAGTACCAACCAGGGGAGTGGCTACACCTTC.

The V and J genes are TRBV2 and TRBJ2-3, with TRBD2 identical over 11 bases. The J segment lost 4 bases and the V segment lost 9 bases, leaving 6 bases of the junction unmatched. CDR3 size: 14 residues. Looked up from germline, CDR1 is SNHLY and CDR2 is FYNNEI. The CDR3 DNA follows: TGTGCCAGACGAATAGCGGGAGGGCCAGATACGCAGTATTTT. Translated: CARRIAGGPDTQYF.

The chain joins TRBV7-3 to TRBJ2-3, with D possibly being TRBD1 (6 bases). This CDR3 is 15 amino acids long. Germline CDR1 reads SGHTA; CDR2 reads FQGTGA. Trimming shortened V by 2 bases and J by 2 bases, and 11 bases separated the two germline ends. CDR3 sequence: CASSLEGVTTDTQYF. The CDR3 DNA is TGTGCCAGCAGCTTAGAGGGGGTTACCACAGATACGCAGTATTTT.

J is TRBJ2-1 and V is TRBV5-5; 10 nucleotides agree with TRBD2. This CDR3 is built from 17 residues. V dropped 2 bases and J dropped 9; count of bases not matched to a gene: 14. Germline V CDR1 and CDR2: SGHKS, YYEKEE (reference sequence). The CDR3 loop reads CASSFQSASGRRGEQFF. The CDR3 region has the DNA TGTGCCAGCAGCTTCCAGTCGGCTAGCGGGAGACGGGGTGAGCAGTTCTTC. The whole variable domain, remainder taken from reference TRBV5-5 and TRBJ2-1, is DAGVTQSPTHLIKTRGQQVTLRCSPISGHKSVSWYQQVLGQGPQFIFQYYEKEERGRGNFPDRFSARQFPNYSSELNVNALLLGDSALYLCASSFQSASGRRGEQFFGPGTRLTVL.

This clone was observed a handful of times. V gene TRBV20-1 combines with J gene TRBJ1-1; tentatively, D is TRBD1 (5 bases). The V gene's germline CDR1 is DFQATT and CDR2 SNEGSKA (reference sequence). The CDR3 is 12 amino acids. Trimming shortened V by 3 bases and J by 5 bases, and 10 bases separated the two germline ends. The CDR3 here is CSASQGDTEAFF. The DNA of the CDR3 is TGCAGTGCTAGTCAAGGGGATACTGAAGCTTTCTTT.

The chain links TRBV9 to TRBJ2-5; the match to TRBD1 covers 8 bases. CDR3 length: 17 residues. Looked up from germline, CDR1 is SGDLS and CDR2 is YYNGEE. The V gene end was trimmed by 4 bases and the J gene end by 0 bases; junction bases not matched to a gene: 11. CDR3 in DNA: TGTGCCAGCAGCAACCCTCCAGGGGGCGGGTACCAAGAGACCCAGTACTTC. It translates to CASSNPPGGGYQETQYF.

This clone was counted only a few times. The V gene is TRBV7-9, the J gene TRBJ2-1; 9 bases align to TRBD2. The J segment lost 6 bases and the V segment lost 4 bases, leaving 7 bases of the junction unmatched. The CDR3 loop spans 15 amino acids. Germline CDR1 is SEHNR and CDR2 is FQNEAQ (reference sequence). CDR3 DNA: TGTGCCAGCAGCTGGGGGCGGGGGGGCCCCAATGAGCAGTTCTTC. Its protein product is CASSWGRGGPNEQFF.

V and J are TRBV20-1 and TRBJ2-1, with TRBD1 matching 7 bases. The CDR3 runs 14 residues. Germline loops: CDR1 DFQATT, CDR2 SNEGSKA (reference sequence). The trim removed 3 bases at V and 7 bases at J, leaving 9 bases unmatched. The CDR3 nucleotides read TGCAGTGCTAGTTACGGGACAGATCTTAATGAGCAGTTCTTC. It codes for CSASYGTDLNEQFF.

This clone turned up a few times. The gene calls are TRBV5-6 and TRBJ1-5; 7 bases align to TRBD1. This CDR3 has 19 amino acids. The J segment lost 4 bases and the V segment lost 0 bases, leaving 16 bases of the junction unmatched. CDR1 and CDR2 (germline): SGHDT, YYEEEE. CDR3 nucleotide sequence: TGTGCCAGCAGCTTGGGGGTTAGACAGGGTCATGGCAAGAATCAGCCCCAGCATTTT. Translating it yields CASSLGVRQGHGKNQPQHF.

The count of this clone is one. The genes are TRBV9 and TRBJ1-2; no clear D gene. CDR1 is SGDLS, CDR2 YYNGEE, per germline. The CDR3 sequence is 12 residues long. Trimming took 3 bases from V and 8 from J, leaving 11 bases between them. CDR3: CASSAVQVGYTF. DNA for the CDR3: TGTGCCAGCAGCGCGGTCCAGGTCGGCTACACCTTC.

The CDR3 protein is CASSYSTGPEKLFF. As DNA, the CDR3 is TGTGCCAGCAGTTACTCGACAGGGCCCGAAAAACTGTTTTTT. The chain couples TRBV6-2 or TRBV6-3 to TRBJ1-4; 7 bases align to TRBD1. CDR3 length: 14 amino acids. Germline assignment: CDR1 MNHEY and CDR2 SVGEGT. Losses at the gene ends were 0 bases for V and 8 bases for J; bases not matched to a gene: 3.

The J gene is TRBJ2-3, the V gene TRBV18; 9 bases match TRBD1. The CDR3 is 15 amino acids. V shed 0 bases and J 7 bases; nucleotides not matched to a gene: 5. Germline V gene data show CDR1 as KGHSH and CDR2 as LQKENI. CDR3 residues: CASSPPGQGEHTQYF. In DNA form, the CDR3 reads TGTGCCAGCTCACCACCGGGACAGGGTGAGCATACGCAGTATTTT.

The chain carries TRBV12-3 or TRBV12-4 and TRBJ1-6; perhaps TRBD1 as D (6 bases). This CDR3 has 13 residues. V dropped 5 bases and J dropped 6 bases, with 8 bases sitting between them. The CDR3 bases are TGTGCCAGCAGTGGACAGAGTAATTCACCCCTCCACTTT. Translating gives CASSGQSNSPLHF.

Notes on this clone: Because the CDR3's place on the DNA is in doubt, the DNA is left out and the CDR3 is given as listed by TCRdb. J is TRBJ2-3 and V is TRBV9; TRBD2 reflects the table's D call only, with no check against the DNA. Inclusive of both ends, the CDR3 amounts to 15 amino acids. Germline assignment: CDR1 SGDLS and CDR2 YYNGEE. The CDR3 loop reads CASSVGGGAVDTKYF.

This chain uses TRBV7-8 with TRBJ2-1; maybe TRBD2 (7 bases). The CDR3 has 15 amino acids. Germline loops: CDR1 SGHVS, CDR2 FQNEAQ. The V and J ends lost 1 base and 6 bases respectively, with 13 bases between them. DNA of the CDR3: TGTGCCAGCAGCTTAGGGGGGGGGCTTGCCAATGAGCAGTTCTTC. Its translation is CASSLGGGLANEQFF.

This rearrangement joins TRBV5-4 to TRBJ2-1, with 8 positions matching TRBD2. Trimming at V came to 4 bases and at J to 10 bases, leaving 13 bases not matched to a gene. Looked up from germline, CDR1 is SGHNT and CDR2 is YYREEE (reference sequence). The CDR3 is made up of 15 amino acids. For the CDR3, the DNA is TGTGCCAGCAGCCTCGGTTCCGGGGGGGGTAAGGAGCAGTTCTTC. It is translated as CASSLGSGGGKEQFF.

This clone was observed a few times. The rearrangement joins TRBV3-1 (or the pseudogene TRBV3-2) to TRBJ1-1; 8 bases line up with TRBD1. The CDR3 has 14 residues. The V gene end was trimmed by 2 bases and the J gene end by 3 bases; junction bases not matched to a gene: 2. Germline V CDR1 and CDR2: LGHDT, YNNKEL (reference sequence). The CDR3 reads CASSQNRGDTEAFF. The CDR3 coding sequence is TGTGCCAGCAGCCAAAACAGGGGGGACACTGAAGCTTTCTTT.

CDR3 nucleotides: TGTGCCAGCACTTCCTGGGGCGGGAGACCCACAGATACGCAGTATTTT. Translated, it gives CASTSWGGRPTDTQYF. The chain has TRBV28 and TRBJ2-3, with 7 bases aligning to TRBD2. With V trimmed by 7 bases and J by 2 bases, 12 bases remained unmatched. The CDR3 is made up of 16 amino acids. Germline CDR1 is MDHEN and CDR2 is SYDVKM. Using reference TRBV28 and TRBJ2-3 for the parts outside the CDR3, the full variable domain is DVKVTQSSRYLVKRTGEKVFLECVQDMDHENMFWYRQDPGLGLRLIYFSYDVKMKEKGDIPEGYSVSREKKERFSLILESASTNQTSMYLCASTSWGGRPTDTQYFGPGTRLTVL.

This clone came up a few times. CDR3 nucleotides: TGCGCCAGCAGCTTAATGGGACTAGCGGGGGGCAGCGCAGATACGCAGTATTTT. Translating it yields CASSLMGLAGGSADTQYF. This chain connects TRBV5-1 to TRBJ2-3; TRBD2 aligns across 15 bases. CDR3 length: 18 amino acids. Germline lookup yields CDR1 SGHRS and CDR2 YFSETQ. The junction had 8 bases not matched to a gene; V was cut back by 2 bases and J by 4 bases.

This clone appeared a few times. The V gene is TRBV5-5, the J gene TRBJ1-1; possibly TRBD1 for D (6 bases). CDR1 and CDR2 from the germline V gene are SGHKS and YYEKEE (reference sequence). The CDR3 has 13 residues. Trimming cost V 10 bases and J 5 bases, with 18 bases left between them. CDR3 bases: TGTGCCTCATTCACCACAGGGCGTACTGAAGCTTTCTTT. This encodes CASFTTGRTEAFF.

CDR3 DNA sequence: TGTGCCAGCAGCTTAGGGACTAGCATAGCCAAAAACATTCAGTACTTC. As protein: CASSLGTSIAKNIQYF. V and J are TRBV7-9 and TRBJ2-4; 8 bases map to TRBD2. The CDR3 contains 16 residues. V lost 1 base, J lost 0 bases, and 2 bases stayed unmatched. CDR1 is SEHNR, CDR2 FQNEAQ, per germline (reference sequence). Complete variable domain (other parts from reference TRBV7-9 and TRBJ2-4): DTGVSQNPRHKITKRGQNVTFRCDPISEHNRLYWYRQTLGQGPEFLTYFQNEAQLEKSRLLSDRFSAERPKGSFSTLEIQRTEQGDSAMYLCASSLGTSIAKNIQYFGAGTRLSVL.